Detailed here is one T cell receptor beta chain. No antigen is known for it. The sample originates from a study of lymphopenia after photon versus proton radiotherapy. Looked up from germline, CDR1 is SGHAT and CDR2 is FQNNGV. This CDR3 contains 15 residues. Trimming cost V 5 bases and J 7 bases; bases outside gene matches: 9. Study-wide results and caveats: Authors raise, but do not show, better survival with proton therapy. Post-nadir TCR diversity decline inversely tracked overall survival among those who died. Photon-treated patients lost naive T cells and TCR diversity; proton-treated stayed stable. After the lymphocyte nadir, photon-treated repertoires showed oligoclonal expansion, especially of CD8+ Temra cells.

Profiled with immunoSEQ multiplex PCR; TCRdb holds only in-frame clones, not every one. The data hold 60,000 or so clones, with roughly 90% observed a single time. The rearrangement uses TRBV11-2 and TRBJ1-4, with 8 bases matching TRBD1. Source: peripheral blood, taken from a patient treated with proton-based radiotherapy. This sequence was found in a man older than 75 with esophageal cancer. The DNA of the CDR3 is TGTGCCAGCAGCGTGTTAGGGACAGGACTTGAAAAACTGTTTTTT. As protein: CASSVLGTGLEKLFF.